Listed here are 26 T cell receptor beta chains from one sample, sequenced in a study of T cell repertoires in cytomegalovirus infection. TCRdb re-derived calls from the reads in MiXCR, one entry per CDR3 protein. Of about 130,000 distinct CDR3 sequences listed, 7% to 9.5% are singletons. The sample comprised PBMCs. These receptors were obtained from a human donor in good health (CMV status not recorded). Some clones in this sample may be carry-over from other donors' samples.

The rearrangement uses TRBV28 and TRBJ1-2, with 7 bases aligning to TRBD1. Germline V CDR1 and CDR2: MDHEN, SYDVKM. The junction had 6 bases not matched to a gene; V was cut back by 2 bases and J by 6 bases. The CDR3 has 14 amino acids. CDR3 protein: CASSLLTGADGYTF. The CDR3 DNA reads TGTGCCAGCAGTTTACTCACAGGGGCAGATGGCTACACCTTC.

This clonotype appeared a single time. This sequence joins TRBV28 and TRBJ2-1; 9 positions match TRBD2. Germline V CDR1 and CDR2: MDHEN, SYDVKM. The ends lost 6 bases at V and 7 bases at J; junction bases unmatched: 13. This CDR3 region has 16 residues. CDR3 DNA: TGTGCCAGCAGACAGTCCGGGGCGGGGGGGCAGAATGAGCAGTTCTTC. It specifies CASRQSGAGGQNEQFF.

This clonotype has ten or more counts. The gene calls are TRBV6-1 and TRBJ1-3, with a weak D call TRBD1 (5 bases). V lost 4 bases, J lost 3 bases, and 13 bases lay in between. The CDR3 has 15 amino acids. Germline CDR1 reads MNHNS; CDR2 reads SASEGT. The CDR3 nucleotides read TGTGCCAGCAGTGCGGGGGTAGTCGGTGGAAACACCATATATTTT. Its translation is CASSAGVVGGNTIYF.

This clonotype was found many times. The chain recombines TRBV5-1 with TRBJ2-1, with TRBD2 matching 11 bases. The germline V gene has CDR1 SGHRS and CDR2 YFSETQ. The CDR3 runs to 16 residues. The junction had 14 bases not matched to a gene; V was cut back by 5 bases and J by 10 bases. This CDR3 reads CASSYWGTSGPLEQFF. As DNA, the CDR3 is TGCGCCAGCAGTTACTGGGGGACTAGCGGCCCCCTAGAGCAGTTCTTC.

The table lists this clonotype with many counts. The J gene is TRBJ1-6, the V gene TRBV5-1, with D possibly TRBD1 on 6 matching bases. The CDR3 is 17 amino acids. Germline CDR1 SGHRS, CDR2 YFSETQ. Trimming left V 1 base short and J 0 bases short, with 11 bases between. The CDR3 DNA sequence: TGCGCCAGCAGCTTGCTGCAGGGGAGCTCCTATAATTCACCCCTCCACTTT. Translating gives CASSLLQGSSYNSPLHF.

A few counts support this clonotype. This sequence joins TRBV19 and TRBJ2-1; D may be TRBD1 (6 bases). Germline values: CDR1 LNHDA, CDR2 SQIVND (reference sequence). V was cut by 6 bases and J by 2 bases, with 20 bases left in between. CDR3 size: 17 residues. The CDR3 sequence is CASSRLGQPGTYNEQFF. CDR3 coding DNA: TGTGCCAGTAGCCGCCTCGGACAGCCAGGCACCTACAATGAGCAGTTCTTC.

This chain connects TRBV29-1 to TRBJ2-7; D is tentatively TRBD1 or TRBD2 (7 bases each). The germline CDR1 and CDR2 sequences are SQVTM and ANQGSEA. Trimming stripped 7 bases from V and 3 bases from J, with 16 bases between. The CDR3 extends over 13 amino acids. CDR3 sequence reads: CSAGRGGGYEQYF. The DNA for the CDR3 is TGCAGCGCTGGCAGGGGGGGGGGCTACGAGCAGTACTTC.

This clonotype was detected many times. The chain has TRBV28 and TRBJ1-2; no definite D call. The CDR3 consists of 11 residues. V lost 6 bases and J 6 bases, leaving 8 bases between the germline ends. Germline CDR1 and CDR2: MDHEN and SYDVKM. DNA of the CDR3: TGTGCCAGCAGAGAAGCCAATGGCTACACCTTC. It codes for CASREANGYTF.

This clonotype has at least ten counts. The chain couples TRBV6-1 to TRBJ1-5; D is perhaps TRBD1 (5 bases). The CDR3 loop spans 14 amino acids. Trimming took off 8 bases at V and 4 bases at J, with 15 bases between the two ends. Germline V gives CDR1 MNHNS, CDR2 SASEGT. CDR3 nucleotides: TGTGCCAGCGGGGGAGGGATTGGAAATCAGCCCCAGCATTTT. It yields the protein CASGGGIGNQPQHF.

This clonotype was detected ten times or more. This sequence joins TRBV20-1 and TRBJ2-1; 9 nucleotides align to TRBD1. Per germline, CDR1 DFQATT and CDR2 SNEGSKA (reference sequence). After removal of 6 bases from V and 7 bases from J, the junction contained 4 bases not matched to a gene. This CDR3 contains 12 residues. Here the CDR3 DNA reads TGCAGTGCGGGACAGGGAGTAAATGAGCAGTTCTTC. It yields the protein CSAGQGVNEQFF.

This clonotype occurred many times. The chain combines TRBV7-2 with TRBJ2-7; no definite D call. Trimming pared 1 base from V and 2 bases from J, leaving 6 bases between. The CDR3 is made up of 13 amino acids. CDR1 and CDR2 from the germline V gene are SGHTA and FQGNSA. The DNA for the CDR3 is TGTGCCAGCAGCTTAGACTTTCCCTACGAGCAGTACTTC. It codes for CASSLDFPYEQYF. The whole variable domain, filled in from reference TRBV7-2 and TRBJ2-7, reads GAGVSQSPSNKVTEKGKDVELRCDPISGHTALYWYRQSLGQGLEFLIYFQGNSAPDKSGLPSDRFSAERTGGSVSTLTIQRTQQEDSAVYLCASSLDFPYEQYFGPGTRLTVT.

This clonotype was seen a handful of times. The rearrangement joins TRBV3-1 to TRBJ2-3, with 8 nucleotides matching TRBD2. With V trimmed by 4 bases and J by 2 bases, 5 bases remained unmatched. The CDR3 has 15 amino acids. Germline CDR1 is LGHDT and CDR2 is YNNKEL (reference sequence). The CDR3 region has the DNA TGTGCCAGCAGCCCTCGGGGGGGGGACACAGATACGCAGTATTTT. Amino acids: CASSPRGGDTDTQYF.

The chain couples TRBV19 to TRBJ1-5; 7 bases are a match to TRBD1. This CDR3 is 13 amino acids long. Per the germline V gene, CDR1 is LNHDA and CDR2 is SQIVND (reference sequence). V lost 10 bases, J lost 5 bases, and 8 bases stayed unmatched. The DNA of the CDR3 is TGTGCCACCTCGACAGGGAGGGATCAGCCCCAGCATTTT. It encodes CATSTGRDQPQHF.

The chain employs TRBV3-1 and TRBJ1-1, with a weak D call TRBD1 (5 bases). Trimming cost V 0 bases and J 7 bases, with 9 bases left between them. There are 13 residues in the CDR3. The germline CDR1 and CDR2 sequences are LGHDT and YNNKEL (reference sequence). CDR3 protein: CASSQEGGYEAFF. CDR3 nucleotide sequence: TGTGCCAGCAGCCAAGAGGGGGGTTATGAAGCTTTCTTT.

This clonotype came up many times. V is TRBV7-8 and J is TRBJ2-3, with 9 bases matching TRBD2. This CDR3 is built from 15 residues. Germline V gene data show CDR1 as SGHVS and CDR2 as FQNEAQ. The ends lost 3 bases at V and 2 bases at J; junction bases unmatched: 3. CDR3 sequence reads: CASSFAGGTTDTQYF. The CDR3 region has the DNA TGTGCCAGCAGCTTCGCGGGGGGGACCACAGATACGCAGTATTTT.

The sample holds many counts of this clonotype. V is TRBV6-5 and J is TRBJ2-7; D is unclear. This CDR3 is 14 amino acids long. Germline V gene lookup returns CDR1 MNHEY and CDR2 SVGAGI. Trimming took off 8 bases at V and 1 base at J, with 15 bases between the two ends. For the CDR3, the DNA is TGTGCCAGCCGTGGTCGGGCGGAATCCTACGAGCAGTACTTC. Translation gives CASRGRAESYEQYF.

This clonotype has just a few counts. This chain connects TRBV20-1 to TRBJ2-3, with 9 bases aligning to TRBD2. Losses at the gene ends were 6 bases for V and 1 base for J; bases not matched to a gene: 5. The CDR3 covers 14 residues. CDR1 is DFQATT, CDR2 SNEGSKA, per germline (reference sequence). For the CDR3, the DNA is TGCAGTGCCAGTAGCGGGGGAGGCACAGATACGCAGTATTTT. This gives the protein CSASSGGGTDTQYF.

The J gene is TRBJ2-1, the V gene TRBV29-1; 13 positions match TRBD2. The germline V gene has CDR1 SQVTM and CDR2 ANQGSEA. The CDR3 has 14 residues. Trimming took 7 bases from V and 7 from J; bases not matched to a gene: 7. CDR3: CSAWGLAGSNEQFF. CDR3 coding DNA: TGCAGCGCATGGGGACTAGCGGGGTCTAATGAGCAGTTCTTC.

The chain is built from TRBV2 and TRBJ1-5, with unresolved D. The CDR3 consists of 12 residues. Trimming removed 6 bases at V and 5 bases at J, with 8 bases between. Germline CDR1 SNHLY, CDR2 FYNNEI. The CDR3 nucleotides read TGTGCCAGCAGGCGGGAGGATCAGCCCCAGCATTTT. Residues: CASRREDQPQHF.

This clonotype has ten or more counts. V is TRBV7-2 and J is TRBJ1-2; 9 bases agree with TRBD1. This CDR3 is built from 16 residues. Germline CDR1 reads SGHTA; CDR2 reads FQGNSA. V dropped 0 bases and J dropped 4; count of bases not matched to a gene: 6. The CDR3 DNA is TGTGCCAGCAGCTTAGCACAGGGGGCGCAGACCTATGGCTACACCTTC. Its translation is CASSLAQGAQTYGYTF.

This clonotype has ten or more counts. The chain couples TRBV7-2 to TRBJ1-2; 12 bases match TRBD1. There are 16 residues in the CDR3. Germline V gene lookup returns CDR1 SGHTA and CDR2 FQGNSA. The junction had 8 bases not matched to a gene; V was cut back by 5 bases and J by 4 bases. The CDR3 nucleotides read TGTGCCAGCAGCCTCGGGACAGGGGGCTCCCGCTATGGCTACACCTTC. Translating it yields CASSLGTGGSRYGYTF.

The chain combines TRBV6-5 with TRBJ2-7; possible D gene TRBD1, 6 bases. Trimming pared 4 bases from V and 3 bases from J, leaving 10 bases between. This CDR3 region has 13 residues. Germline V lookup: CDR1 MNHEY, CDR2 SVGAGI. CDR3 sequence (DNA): TGTGCCAGCAGTTTGACAGGATACTACGAGCAGTACTTC. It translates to CASSLTGYYEQYF.

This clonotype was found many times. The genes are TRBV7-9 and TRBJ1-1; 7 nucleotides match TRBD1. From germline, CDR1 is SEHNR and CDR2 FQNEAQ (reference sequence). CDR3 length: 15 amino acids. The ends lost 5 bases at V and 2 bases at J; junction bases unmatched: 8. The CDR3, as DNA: TGTGCCAGCAGCGCCCGCCGACAGGGTAACACTGAAGCTTTCTTT. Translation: CASSARRQGNTEAFF.

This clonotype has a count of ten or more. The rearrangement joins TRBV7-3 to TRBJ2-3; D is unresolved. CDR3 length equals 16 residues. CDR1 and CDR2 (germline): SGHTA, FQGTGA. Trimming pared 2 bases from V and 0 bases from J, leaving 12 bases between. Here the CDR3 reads CASSLGSQTSTDTQYF. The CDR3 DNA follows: TGTGCCAGCAGCTTAGGTAGTCAAACTAGCACAGATACGCAGTATTTT.

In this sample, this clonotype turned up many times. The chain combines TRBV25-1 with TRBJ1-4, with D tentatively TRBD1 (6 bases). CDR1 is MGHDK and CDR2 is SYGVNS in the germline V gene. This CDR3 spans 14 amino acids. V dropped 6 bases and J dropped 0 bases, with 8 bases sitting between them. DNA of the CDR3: TGTGCCAGCAGGGGGGCTTCAACTAATGAAAAACTGTTTTTT. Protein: CASRGASTNEKLFF.

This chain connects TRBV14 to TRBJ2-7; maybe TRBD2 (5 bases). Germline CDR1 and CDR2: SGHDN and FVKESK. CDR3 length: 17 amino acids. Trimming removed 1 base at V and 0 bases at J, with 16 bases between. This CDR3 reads CASSQGGLAGSSYEQYF. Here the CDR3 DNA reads TGTGCCAGCAGCCAAGGGGGTTTGGCGGGTAGCTCCTACGAGCAGTACTTC.